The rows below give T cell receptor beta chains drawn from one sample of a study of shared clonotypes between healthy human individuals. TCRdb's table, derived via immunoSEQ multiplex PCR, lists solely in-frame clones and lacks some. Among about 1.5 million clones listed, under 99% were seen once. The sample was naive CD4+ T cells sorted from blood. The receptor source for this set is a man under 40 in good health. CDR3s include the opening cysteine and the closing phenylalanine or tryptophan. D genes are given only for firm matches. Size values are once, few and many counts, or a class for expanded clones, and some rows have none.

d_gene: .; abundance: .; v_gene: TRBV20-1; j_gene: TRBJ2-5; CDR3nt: TGCAGTCTCCACTCTGGAGAGACCCAGTACTTC; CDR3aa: CSLHSGETQYF
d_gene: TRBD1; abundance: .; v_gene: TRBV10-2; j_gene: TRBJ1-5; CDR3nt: TGCGCCAGCAGCGACGGACAGGGGTCAAATCAGCCCCAGCATTTT; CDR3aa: CASSDGQGSNQPQHF
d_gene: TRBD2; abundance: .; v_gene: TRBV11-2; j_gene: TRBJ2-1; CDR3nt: TGTGCCAGCAGGGTCCCGGGACTAGCGGGAGGCTATGAGCAGTTCTTC; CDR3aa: CASRVPGLAGGYEQFF
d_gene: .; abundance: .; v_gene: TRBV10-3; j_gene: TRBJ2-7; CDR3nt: TGTGCCTCCCAAGGAACTAGTCCGGTCTACGAGCAGTACTTC; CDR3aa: CASQGTSPVYEQYF
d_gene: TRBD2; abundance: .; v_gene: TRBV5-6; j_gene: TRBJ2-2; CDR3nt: TGTGCCAGCAGCTACCGGGAGGGCCGGGACACCGGGGAGCTGTTTTTT; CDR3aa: CASSYREGRDTGELFF
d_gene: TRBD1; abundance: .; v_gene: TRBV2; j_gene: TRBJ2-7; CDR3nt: TGTGCCAGCAATCGACAGGGGATCTCTTCCTACGAGCAGTACTTC; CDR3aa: CASNRQGISSYEQYF
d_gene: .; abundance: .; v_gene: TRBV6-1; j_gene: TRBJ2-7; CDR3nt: TGTGCCAGCAGTGAACAACAGGGTTCCCACGAGCAGTACTTC; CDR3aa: CASSEQQGSHEQYF
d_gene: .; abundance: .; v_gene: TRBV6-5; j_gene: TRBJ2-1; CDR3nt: TGTGCCAGCATTTTAGGCGGCAATGAGCAGTTCTTC; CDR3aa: CASILGGNEQFF
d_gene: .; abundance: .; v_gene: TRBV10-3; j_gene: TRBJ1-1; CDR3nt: TGTGCCACCGCCCAACAGGGCGCCACTGAAGCTTTCTTT; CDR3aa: CATAQQGATEAFF
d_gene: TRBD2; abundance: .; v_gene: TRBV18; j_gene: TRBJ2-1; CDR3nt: TGTGCCAGCTCACCGCAACTACTAGCGGGGGATGACAATGAGCAGTTCTTC; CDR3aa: CASSPQLLAGDDNEQFF
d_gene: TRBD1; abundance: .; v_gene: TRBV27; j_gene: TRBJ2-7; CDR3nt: TGTGCCAGCAGTCTGACAGGGGGCCTAGGGTCCTACGAGCAGTACTTC; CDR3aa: CASSLTGGLGSYEQYF
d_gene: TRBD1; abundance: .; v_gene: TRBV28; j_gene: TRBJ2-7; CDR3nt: TGTGCCAGCAGCCTAGCACGACAGGGCCTTACCTACGAGCAGTACTTC; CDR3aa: CASSLARQGLTYEQYF
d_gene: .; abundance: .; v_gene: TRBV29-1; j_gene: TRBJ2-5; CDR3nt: TGCAGCGTTGAGGGGCCGTTCCAAGAGACCCAGTACTTC; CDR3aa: CSVEGPFQETQYF
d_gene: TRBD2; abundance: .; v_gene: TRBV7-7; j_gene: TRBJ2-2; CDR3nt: TGTGCTAGCAGCTTAGCGGGCCTCAACACCGGGGAGCTGTTTTTT; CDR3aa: CASSLAGLNTGELFF
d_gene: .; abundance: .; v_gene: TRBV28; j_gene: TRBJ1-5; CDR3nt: TGTGCCAGCGCCCTTATTGGTAGGAACAATCAGCCCCAGCATTTT; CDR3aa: CASALIGRNNQPQHF
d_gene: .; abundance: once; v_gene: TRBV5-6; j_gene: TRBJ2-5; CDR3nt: TGTGCCAGCAGCTTGTCCGGGGGCGGACAAGAGACCCAGTACTTC; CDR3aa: CASSLSGGGQETQYF
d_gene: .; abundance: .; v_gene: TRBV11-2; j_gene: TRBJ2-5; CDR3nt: TGTGCCAGCAGCCGATCTGGCAGGGGCAACCAAGAGACCCAGTACTTC; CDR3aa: CASSRSGRGNQETQYF
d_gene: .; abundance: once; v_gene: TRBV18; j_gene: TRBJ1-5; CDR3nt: TGTGCCAGCTCACCCGTTATGCAAAATCAGCCCCAGCATTTT; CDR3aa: CASSPVMQNQPQHF
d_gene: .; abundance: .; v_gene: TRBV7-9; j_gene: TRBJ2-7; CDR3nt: TGTGCCAGCAGCTCGATAAGCTCCTACGAGCAGTACTTC; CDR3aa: CASSSISSYEQYF
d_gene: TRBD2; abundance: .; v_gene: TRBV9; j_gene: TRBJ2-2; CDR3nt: TGTGCCAGCAGCCCCACTGGACTAGCGGTCGGGGAGCTGTTTTTT; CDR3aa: CASSPTGLAVGELFF
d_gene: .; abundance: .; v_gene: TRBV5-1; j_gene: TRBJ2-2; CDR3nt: TGCGCCAGCAGCCGATTTGGACAGATTACCGGGGAGCTGTTTTTT; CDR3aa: CASSRFGQITGELFF
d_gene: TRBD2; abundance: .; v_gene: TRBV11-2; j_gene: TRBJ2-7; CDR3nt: TGTGCCAGCAGCGGGGGGACTAGCGGGTTGGGATACGAGCAGTACTTC; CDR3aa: CASSGGTSGLGYEQYF
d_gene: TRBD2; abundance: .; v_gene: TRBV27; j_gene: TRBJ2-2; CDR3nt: TGTGCCAGCAGTTTAACTCGGACTAGCGGCTTAAAGGAAGGGGAGCTGTTTTTT; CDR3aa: CASSLTRTSGLKEGELFF
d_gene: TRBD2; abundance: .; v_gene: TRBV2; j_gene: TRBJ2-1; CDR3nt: TGTGCCAGCAGGAGGGGTAGCGGGAGTAAAAATGAGCAGTTCTTC; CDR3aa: CASRRGSGSKNEQFF
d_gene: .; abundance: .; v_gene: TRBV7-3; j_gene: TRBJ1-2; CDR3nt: TGTGCCAGCAGCTCCCAAACCGGGACCAACTATGGCTACACCTTC; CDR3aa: CASSSQTGTNYGYTF
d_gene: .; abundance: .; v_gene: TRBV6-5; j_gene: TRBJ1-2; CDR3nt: TGTGCCAGCAGTTACTCGTCAGCTAACTATGGCTACACCTTC; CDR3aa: CASSYSSANYGYTF
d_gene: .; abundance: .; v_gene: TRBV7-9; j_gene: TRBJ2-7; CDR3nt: TGTGCCAGCAGCTTAGCGAGATCTCCTGCGACCTACGAGCAGTACTTC; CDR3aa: CASSLARSPATYEQYF
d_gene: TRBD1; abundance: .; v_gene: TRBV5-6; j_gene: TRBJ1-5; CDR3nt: TGTGCCAGCAGCACAAAACAGGGGGCTAGTCATCAGCCCCAGCATTTT; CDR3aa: CASSTKQGASHQPQHF
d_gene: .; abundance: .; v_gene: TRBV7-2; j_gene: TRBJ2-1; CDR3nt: TGTGCCAGCAGCTTAGGGACCACTAGAAATGAGCAGTTCTTC; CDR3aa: CASSLGTTRNEQFF
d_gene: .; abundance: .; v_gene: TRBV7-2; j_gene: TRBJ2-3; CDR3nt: TGTGCCAGCAGCTTGCCCCTCGGAACGGGCTTCACAGATACGCAGTATTTT; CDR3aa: CASSLPLGTGFTDTQYF
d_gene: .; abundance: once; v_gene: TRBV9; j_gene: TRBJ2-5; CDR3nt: TGTGCCAGCAGCGTAGGTCGGTTTTTCCAAGAGACCCAGTACTTC; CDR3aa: CASSVGRFFQETQYF
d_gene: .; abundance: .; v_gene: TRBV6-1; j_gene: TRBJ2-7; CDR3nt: TGTGCCACACCCAAGCACCGAGACGCGTACGAGCAGTACTTC; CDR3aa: CATPKHRDAYEQYF
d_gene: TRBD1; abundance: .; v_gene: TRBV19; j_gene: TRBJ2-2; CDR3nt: TGTGCCAGTAGTAGACAGGGGCACACTTCGAACACCGGGGAGCTGTTTTTT; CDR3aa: CASSRQGHTSNTGELFF
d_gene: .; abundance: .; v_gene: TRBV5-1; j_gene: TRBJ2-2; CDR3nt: TGCGCCAGCAGACAGGGTGGCGGGGAGCTGTTTTTT; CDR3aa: CASRQGGGELFF
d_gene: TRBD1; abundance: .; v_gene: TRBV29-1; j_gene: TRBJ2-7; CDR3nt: TGCAGCGCTCTCGGACAGGGGGACGAGCAGTACTTC; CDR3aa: CSALGQGDEQYF
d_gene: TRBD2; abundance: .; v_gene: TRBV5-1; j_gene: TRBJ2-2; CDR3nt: TGCGCCAGCAGACCAGGGACTAGCCTAAACACCGGGGAGCTGTTTTTT; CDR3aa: CASRPGTSLNTGELFF
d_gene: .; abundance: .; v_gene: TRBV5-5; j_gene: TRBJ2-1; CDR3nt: TGTGCCAGCAGCTTGGGGGCTAGCAGGACCAACAATGAGCAGTTCTTC; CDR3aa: CASSLGASRTNNEQFF
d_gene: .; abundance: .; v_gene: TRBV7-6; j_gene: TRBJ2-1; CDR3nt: TGTGCCAGCAGCGCTAGTTGGCTTGACGGTGAGCAGTTCTTC; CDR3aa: CASSASWLDGEQFF
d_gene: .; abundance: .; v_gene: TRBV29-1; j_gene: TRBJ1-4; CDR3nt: TGCAGCGTCGCAGGCAGGGACGGCGAAAAACTGTTTTTT; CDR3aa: CSVAGRDGEKLFF
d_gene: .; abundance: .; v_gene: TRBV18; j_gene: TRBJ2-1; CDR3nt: TGTGCCAGCTCACGAGAGGGACAATACAATGAGCAGTTCTTC; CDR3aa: CASSREGQYNEQFF
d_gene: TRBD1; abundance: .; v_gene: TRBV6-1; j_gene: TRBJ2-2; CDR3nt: TGTGCCAGCAGTGCCACAGGGGCAAACACCGGGGAGCTGTTTTTT; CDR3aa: CASSATGANTGELFF
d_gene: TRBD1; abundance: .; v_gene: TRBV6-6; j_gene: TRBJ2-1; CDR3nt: TGTGCCAGCAGGACGGGACAGATTTACAATGAGCAGTTCTTC; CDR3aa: CASRTGQIYNEQFF
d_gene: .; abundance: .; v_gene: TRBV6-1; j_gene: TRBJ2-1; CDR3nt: TGTGCCAGCACCCGGGGGCGGGAGATCAATGAGCAGTTCTTC; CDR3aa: CASTRGREINEQFF
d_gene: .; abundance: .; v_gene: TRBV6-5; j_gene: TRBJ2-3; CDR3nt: TGTGCCAGCTACCGGGTAGGCACAGATACGCAGTATTTT; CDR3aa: CASYRVGTDTQYF
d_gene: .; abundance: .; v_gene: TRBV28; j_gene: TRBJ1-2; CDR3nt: TGTGCCAGCAGTTTTGAGGCAGGGGAGGGCTACACCTTC; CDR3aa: CASSFEAGEGYTF